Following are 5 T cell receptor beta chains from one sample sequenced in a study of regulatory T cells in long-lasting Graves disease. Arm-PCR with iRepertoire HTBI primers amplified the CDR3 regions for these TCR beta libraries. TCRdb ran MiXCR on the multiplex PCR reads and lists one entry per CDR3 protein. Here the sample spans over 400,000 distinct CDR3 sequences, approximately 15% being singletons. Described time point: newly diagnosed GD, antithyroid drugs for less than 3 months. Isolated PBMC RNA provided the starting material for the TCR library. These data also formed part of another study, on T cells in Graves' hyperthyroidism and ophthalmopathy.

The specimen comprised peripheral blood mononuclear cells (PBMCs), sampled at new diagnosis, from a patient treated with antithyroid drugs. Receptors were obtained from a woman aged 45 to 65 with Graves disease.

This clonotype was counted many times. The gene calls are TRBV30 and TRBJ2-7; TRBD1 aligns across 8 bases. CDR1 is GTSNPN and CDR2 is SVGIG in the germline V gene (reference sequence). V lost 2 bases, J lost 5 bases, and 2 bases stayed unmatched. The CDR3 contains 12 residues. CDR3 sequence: CAWSRTGNEQYF. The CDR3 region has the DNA TGTGCCTGGAGTAGGACAGGGAACGAGCAGTACTTC.

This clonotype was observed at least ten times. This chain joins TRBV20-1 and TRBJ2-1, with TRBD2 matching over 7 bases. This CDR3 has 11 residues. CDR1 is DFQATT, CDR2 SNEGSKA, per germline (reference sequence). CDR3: CSGGYYNEQFF. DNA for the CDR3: TGCAGCGGGGGGTACTACAATGAGCAGTTCTTC.

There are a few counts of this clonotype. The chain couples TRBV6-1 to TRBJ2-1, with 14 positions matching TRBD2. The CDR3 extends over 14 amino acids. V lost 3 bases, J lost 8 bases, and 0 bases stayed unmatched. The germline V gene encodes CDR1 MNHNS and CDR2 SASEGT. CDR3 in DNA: TGTGCCAGCAGTGAGGGACTAGCGGGAGATGAGCAGTTCTTC. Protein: CASSEGLAGDEQFF.

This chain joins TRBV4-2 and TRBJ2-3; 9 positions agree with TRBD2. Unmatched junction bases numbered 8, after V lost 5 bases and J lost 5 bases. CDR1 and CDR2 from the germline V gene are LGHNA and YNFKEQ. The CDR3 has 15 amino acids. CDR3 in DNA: TGTGCCAGCAGCTTCGGCGGGAGGGCCCAAGATACGCAGTATTTT. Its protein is CASSFGGRAQDTQYF.

The CDR3 loop is CASSLAPGVSVYEQYF. CDR3 nucleotide sequence: TGCGCCAGCAGCTTGGCCCCAGGGGTCAGTGTCTACGAGCAGTACTTC. The chain combines TRBV5-1 with TRBJ2-7; possibly TRBD1 for D (6 bases). This CDR3 contains 16 residues. CDR1 is SGHRS, CDR2 YFSETQ, per germline. With 0 bases removed from V and 3 bases from J, the gap between germline ends came to 16 bases.